This TCR beta chain derives from a study of blood T cell repertoires in COVID-19. On the study more broadly: Samples taken during acute and convalescent COVID-19 were collected in the United States, Italy and Spain. PBMCs, B-cell-depleted T cells, or T cells were the source of the cDNA or gDNA that made up the material.

Germline V gene lookup returns CDR1 SQVTM and CDR2 ANQGSEA. CDR3 length equals 13 residues. The authors' processing: The authors estimated nucleated cell counts from reference gene primer amplification. Libraries were prepared by immunoSEQ multiplex PCR; TCRdb keeps only in-frame clonotypes and omits some of them. V and J calls and clone size come straight from that table; D and trimming were deduced from the DNA. The data show 200,000 or so clones, more than 70% seen once. V usage is TRBV29-1 and J usage is TRBJ2-5, with 7 bases matching TRBD2. The sample was peripheral blood. The receptor was isolated from a person between 65 and 79 years old with COVID-19, enrolled during active disease. The CDR3 DNA is TGCGCAACAAAGAGGGCTAGCGGCGAGACCCAGTACTTC. Protein: CATKRASGETQYF. The full variable domain, its missing parts supplied by reference TRBV29-1 and TRBJ2-5, is SAVISQKPSRDICQRGTSLTIQCQVDSQVTMMFWYRQQPGQSLTLIATANQGSEATYESGFVIDKFPISRPNLTFSTLTVSNMSPEDSSIYLCATKRASGETQYFGPGTRLLVL.